The clone carrying this T cell receptor (beta chain) has just one count. Profiling relied on immunoSEQ multiplex PCR, and the TCRdb table lists in-frame clones only, not all of them. The repertoire includes around 1.5 million clones, around 98% of them detected once, and less than 0.55% sits in the top ten. These data belong to a study of shared clonotypes between healthy human individuals. The receptor comes from a man aged 25-45 years in good health. Sequencing was carried out using naive CD4+ T cells sorted from blood. Subset here: CD45RA+ positively selected.

The CDR3 reads CASSLQDYSYNEQFF. The CDR3 DNA sequence: TGTGCCAGCAGCTTGCAGGACTACTCCTACAATGAGCAGTTCTTC. The chain joins TRBV5-5 to TRBJ2-1; perhaps TRBD2 as D (6 bases). CDR1 and CDR2 (germline): SGHKS, YYEKEE (reference sequence). V lost 1 base and J lost 0, with 8 bases in between. CDR3 length: 15 residues.